This T cell receptor beta chain was captured by sequencing in a study of T cell responses to AZD1222 COVID-19 vaccine. Study-level findings and limits: Elevations in Spike-specific TCR breadth and depth followed administration of two AZD1222 doses. Among the donors, most were white British and more were female, and clonal diversity was possibly underestimated. At baseline, seropositivity was found in only a handful of AZD1222 recipients. Regions left unmutated in variants are reportedly the target of nearly half of spike-specific TCRs.

Germline V CDR1 and CDR2: KGHSH, LQKENI. Trimming removed 6 bases at V and 4 bases at J, with 6 bases between. This CDR3 has 12 amino acids. Clones were read by immunoSEQ multiplex PCR, and TCRdb kept only the in-frame ones, dropping some. This sample yields about 130,000 clones, of which about nine tenths are seen a single time; approximately 1.6% belongs to the top ten. Concerning this clone: Its antigen remains unknown.

Sample: peripheral blood, taken on day 0 of AZD1222 vaccination. The clonotype comes from an adult in good health. The chain links TRBV18 to TRBJ1-4, with a weak D call TRBD1 (5 bases). Written as DNA, the CDR3 is TGTGCCAGCTCTGACAGTAATGAAAAACTGTTTTTT. It codes for CASSDSNEKLFF. The whole variable domain, filled in from reference TRBV18 and TRBJ1-4, reads NAGVMQNPRHLVRRRGQEARLRCSPMKGHSHVYWYRQLPEEGLKFMVYLQKENIIDESGMPKERFSAEFPKEGPSILRIQQVVRGDSAAYFCASSDSNEKLFFGSGTQLSVL.